This T cell receptor beta chain was sequenced during a study of cytomegalovirus exposure and HLA in healthy donors. Study-wide findings and caveats: In vitro checks showed that a few CMV-associated chains really do target CMV antigens. Earlier analysis looked at TCR beta V segments, and most were productive about 87% or about 30% of the time. In the analysis, some V segments, TRBV6-2 and TRBV6-3 included, were excluded as indistinguishable. Presence/absence analyses supposed approximately even sequencing depth among donors.

As to this clone: Its target is unknown.

V lost 3 bases to trimming and J lost 4 bases; unmatched junction nucleotides: 11. The CDR3 is made up of 16 amino acids. Germline assignment: CDR1 SEHNR and CDR2 FQNEAQ (reference sequence). In the PCR, 60 Vbeta and 13 Jbeta primers were used. Here immunoSEQ multiplex PCR was the method, and the copy in TCRdb shows in-frame clones only, minus some. The sample has 200,000 or so clones, about nine tenths seen once; the top ten hold 1% to 1.5%. The J gene is TRBJ2-5, the V gene TRBV7-9; TRBD2 matches at 7 bases. This TCR derives from a young man in good health and CMV-seronegative. The sequencing input was PBMCs. CDR3 coding DNA: TGTGCCAGCAGCTTCTCTGCCGGACTAGTTAGAGAGACCCAGTACTTC. Translated, it gives CASSFSAGLVRETQYF.